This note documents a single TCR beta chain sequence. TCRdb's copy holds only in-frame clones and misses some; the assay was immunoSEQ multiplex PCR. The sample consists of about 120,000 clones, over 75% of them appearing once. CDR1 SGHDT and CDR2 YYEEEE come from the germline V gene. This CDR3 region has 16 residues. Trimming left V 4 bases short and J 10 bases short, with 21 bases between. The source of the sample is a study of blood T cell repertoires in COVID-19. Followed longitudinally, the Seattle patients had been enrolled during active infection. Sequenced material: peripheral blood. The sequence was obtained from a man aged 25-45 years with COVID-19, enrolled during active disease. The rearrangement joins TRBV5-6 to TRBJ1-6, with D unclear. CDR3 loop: CASSPDGDPAISPLHF. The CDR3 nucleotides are TGTGCCAGCAGCCCCGATGGAGATCCAGCCATATCACCCCTCCACTTT. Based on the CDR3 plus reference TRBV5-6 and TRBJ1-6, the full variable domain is DAGVTQSPTHLIKTRGQQVTLRCSPKSGHDTVSWYQQALGQGPQFIFQYYEEEERQRGNFPDRFSGHQFPNYSSELNVNALLLGDSALYLCASSPDGDPAISPLHFGNGTRLTVT.